These T cell receptor beta chains were read from a single sample in a study of CD8+ T cells in alopecia areata. Here immunoSEQ multiplex PCR was the method, and the copy in TCRdb shows in-frame clones only, minus some. The table records around 270,000 clones, roughly 60% of them present only once. This material consisted of CD4+ T cells sorted from blood, taken at week 24, from a patient treated with tofacitinib. These receptors were collected from a human donor with alopecia areata. CDR3s include the opening cysteine and the closing phenylalanine or tryptophan. D genes are given only for firm matches. Where a row states a size, it is once, few, many or the class of an expanded clone; other rows omit it.

V gene: TRBV29-1
J gene: TRBJ1-2
D gene: .
clone size: .
CDR3 protein: CSVEGGAYGNYGYTF
CDR3 DNA: TGCAGCGTTGAAGGGGGGGCCTATGGAAACTATGGCTACACCTTC

V gene: TRBV29-1
J gene: TRBJ1-1
D gene: .
clone size: .
CDR3 protein: CSVERQGNTEAFF
CDR3 DNA: TGCAGCGTTGAAAGGCAGGGGAACACTGAAGCTTTCTTT

V gene: TRBV28
J gene: TRBJ2-7
D gene: .
clone size: .
CDR3 protein: CASSSPDLGFYEQYF
CDR3 DNA: TGTGCCAGCAGTTCACCCGATCTGGGTTTCTACGAGCAGTACTTC

V gene: TRBV30
J gene: TRBJ1-2
D gene: .
clone size: .
CDR3 protein: CASVGTSAIAYGYTF
CDR3 DNA: TGTGCCTCAGTAGGGACATCAGCTATTGCCTATGGCTACACCTTC

V gene: TRBV7-2
J gene: TRBJ2-1
D gene: .
clone size: .
CDR3 protein: CASSLVGGAYNEQFF
CDR3 DNA: TGTGCCAGCAGCTTGGTCGGGGGCGCGTACAATGAGCAGTTCTTC

V gene: TRBV4-3
J gene: TRBJ1-6
D gene: TRBD1
clone size: .
CDR3 protein: CASSQGTASSYNSPLHF
CDR3 DNA: TGCGCCAGCAGCCAGGGGACAGCGTCTTCCTATAATTCACCCCTCCACTTT

V gene: TRBV6-5
J gene: TRBJ2-7
D gene: .
clone size: few
CDR3 protein: CASSYSEGGEQYF
CDR3 DNA: TGTGCCAGCAGTTACTCCGAGGGGGGCGAGCAGTACTTC

V gene: TRBV28
J gene: TRBJ2-2
D gene: TRBD2
clone size: few
CDR3 protein: CASIPGGNTGELFF
CDR3 DNA: TGTGCCAGCATCCCGGGGGGGAACACCGGGGAGCTGTTTTTT

V gene: TRBV18
J gene: TRBJ1-2
D gene: .
clone size: .
CDR3 protein: CASSPPNRANYGYTF
CDR3 DNA: TGTGCCAGCTCACCACCGAACAGAGCTAACTATGGCTACACCTTC

V gene: TRBV28
J gene: TRBJ2-6
D gene: .
clone size: .
CDR3 protein: CASSPAGSGANVLTF
CDR3 DNA: TGTGCCAGCAGTCCCGCCGGGTCTGGGGCCAACGTCCTGACTTTC

V gene: TRBV30
J gene: TRBJ1-4
D gene: TRBD1
clone size: .
CDR3 protein: CAWSLQGAGEKLFF
CDR3 DNA: TGTGCCTGGAGTCTACAGGGGGCAGGGGAAAAACTGTTTTTT

V gene: TRBV29-1
J gene: TRBJ1-1
D gene: .
clone size: .
CDR3 protein: CSVEGTEAFF
CDR3 DNA: TGCAGCGTTGAGGGCACTGAAGCTTTCTTT

V gene: TRBV19
J gene: TRBJ2-5
D gene: .
clone size: once
CDR3 protein: CASSRTGVETQYF
CDR3 DNA: TGTGCCAGTAGTCGAACAGGAGTTGAGACCCAGTACTTC

V gene: TRBV7-8
J gene: TRBJ2-3
D gene: .
clone size: .
CDR3 protein: CASSQQPAGDSTDTQYF
CDR3 DNA: TGTGCCAGCAGCCAACAGCCGGCCGGGGACAGCACAGATACGCAGTATTTT

V gene: TRBV2
J gene: TRBJ1-1
D gene: .
clone size: .
CDR3 protein: CASTLVGRTEAFF
CDR3 DNA: TGTGCCAGCACATTGGTGGGGAGAACTGAAGCTTTCTTT

V gene: TRBV30
J gene: TRBJ2-7
D gene: .
clone size: once
CDR3 protein: CAWSRRYEQYF
CDR3 DNA: TGTGCCTGGAGTAGGAGGTACGAGCAGTACTTC

V gene: TRBV29-1
J gene: TRBJ2-2
D gene: TRBD2
clone size: once
CDR3 protein: CSARLAGDGLSANTGELFF
CDR3 DNA: TGCAGCGCGCGACTAGCGGGGGACGGTCTAAGCGCGAACACCGGAGAGCTGTTTTTT

V gene: TRBV6-5
J gene: TRBJ2-2
D gene: .
clone size: few
CDR3 protein: CASSYLTGELFF
CDR3 DNA: TGTGCCAGCAGTTACTTAACCGGGGAGCTGTTTTTT

V gene: TRBV30
J gene: TRBJ2-1
D gene: .
clone size: .
CDR3 protein: CAWSVDSYNEQFF
CDR3 DNA: TGTGCCTGGAGTGTAGACTCCTACAATGAGCAGTTCTTC

V gene: TRBV9
J gene: TRBJ2-2
D gene: TRBD2
clone size: .
CDR3 protein: CASSWTSGANTGELFF
CDR3 DNA: TGTGCCAGCAGCTGGACTAGCGGGGCGAACACCGGGGAGCTGTTTTTT

V gene: TRBV5-1
J gene: TRBJ2-3
D gene: TRBD1
clone size: .
CDR3 protein: CASSSTGQYTDTQYF
CDR3 DNA: TGCGCCAGCAGCTCGACGGGACAGTACACAGATACGCAGTATTTT

V gene: TRBV9
J gene: TRBJ2-3
D gene: .
clone size: few
CDR3 protein: CASSVADTQYF
CDR3 DNA: TGTGCCAGCAGCGTAGCAGATACGCAGTATTTT

V gene: TRBV2
J gene: TRBJ2-3
D gene: .
clone size: .
CDR3 protein: CASSSQIWGESDTQYF
CDR3 DNA: TGTGCCAGCTCCTCCCAAATCTGGGGGGAATCAGATACGCAGTATTTT

V gene: TRBV5-1
J gene: TRBJ2-5
D gene: .
clone size: few
CDR3 protein: CASSWRGFQETQYF
CDR3 DNA: TGCGCCAGCAGCTGGAGGGGGTTCCAAGAGACCCAGTACTTC

V gene: TRBV29-1
J gene: TRBJ1-1
D gene: .
clone size: .
CDR3 protein: CSVEGPLLNTEAFF
CDR3 DNA: TGCAGCGTTGAGGGACCCCTCCTGAACACTGAAGCTTTCTTT

V gene: TRBV6-1
J gene: TRBJ2-5
D gene: TRBD1
clone size: .
CDR3 protein: CASSGTGRQETQYF
CDR3 DNA: TGTGCCAGCAGCGGGACAGGGAGACAAGAGACCCAGTACTTC

V gene: TRBV7-2
J gene: TRBJ2-5
D gene: TRBD1
clone size: .
CDR3 protein: CASSLTTGEETQYF
CDR3 DNA: TGTGCCAGCAGCTTAACGACAGGGGAAGAGACCCAGTACTTC

V gene: TRBV19
J gene: TRBJ2-2
D gene: TRBD1
clone size: .
CDR3 protein: CASRGQEVAGELFF
CDR3 DNA: TGTGCCAGTAGGGGACAGGAGGTGGCCGGGGAGCTGTTTTTT

V gene: TRBV29-1
J gene: TRBJ2-3
D gene: TRBD2
clone size: .
CDR3 protein: CSLSSGGDDTQYF
CDR3 DNA: TGCAGCCTCTCTAGCGGGGGGGACGATACGCAGTATTTT

V gene: TRBV29-1
J gene: TRBJ2-1
D gene: .
clone size: .
CDR3 protein: CSTTPGAGDEQFF
CDR3 DNA: TGCAGCACTACCCCAGGAGCGGGCGATGAGCAGTTCTTC

V gene: TRBV29-1
J gene: TRBJ1-1
D gene: .
clone size: .
CDR3 protein: CSVIPGGVNTEAFF
CDR3 DNA: TGCAGCGTTATTCCCGGGGGGGTGAACACTGAAGCTTTCTTT

V gene: TRBV30
J gene: TRBJ2-6
D gene: TRBD2
clone size: .
CDR3 protein: CAWKRGGHTGANVLTF
CDR3 DNA: TGTGCCTGGAAGCGGGGGGGCCACACTGGGGCCAACGTCCTGACTTTC

V gene: TRBV9
J gene: TRBJ2-5
D gene: .
clone size: once
CDR3 protein: CASSVAENREWETQYF
CDR3 DNA: TGTGCCAGCAGCGTAGCCGAAAACAGGGAGTGGGAGACCCAGTACTTC

V gene: TRBV7-8
J gene: TRBJ1-5
D gene: TRBD1
clone size: few
CDR3 protein: CASSLVGTGSNQPQHF
CDR3 DNA: TGTGCCAGCAGCTTAGTCGGGACAGGGAGCAATCAGCCCCAGCATTTT

V gene: TRBV30
J gene: TRBJ1-2
D gene: .
clone size: .
CDR3 protein: CAWSVPGIYGYTF
CDR3 DNA: TGTGCCTGGAGTGTTCCGGGGATCTATGGCTACACCTTC

V gene: TRBV7-2
J gene: TRBJ1-2
D gene: .
clone size: few
CDR3 protein: CASSLVGGLGYGYTF
CDR3 DNA: TGTGCCAGCAGCTTAGTTGGGGGCCTCGGCTATGGCTACACCTTC

V gene: TRBV30
J gene: TRBJ2-5
D gene: .
clone size: .
CDR3 protein: CAWSVLLAQETQYF
CDR3 DNA: TGTGCCTGGAGTGTACTACTCGCTCAAGAGACCCAGTACTTC

V gene: TRBV10-3
J gene: TRBJ2-7
D gene: TRBD1
clone size: .
CDR3 protein: CAISTGTGGYYEQYF
CDR3 DNA: TGTGCCATCAGTACCGGGACAGGGGGCTACTACGAGCAGTACTTC

V gene: TRBV7-2
J gene: TRBJ1-1
D gene: TRBD1
clone size: .
CDR3 protein: CASSLVGQGNTEAFF
CDR3 DNA: TGTGCCAGCAGCTTAGTGGGACAGGGGAACACTGAAGCTTTCTTT

V gene: TRBV7-9
J gene: TRBJ2-7
D gene: TRBD1
clone size: .
CDR3 protein: CASSLAGTGFQSYEQYF
CDR3 DNA: TGTGCCAGCAGCTTAGCGGGGACAGGGTTTCAGTCCTACGAGCAGTACTTC

V gene: TRBV11-2
J gene: TRBJ2-2
D gene: .
clone size: .
CDR3 protein: CASSLDGQTGELFF
CDR3 DNA: TGTGCCAGCAGCTTAGATGGGCAGACCGGGGAGCTGTTTTTT

V gene: TRBV4-1
J gene: TRBJ1-1
D gene: .
clone size: few
CDR3 protein: CASSHPAGSTEAFF
CDR3 DNA: TGCGCCAGCAGCCACCCCGCCGGGAGCACTGAAGCTTTCTTT

V gene: TRBV7-8
J gene: TRBJ2-3
D gene: TRBD2
clone size: .
CDR3 protein: CASSGRGGAGNTQYF
CDR3 DNA: TGTGCCAGCAGCGGACGCGGGGGGGCGGGAAATACGCAGTATTTT

V gene: TRBV30
J gene: TRBJ2-7
D gene: TRBD1
clone size: .
CDR3 protein: CAVDRGGGEQYF
CDR3 DNA: TGTGCCGTGGACAGGGGCGGAGGGGAGCAGTACTTC

V gene: TRBV25-1
J gene: TRBJ1-3
D gene: .
clone size: .
CDR3 protein: CASSVDRSPSGNTIYF
CDR3 DNA: TGTGCCAGCAGCGTCGACAGGAGCCCCTCTGGAAACACCATATATTTT

V gene: TRBV29-1
J gene: TRBJ2-3
D gene: .
clone size: .
CDR3 protein: CSVALRVHTDTQYF
CDR3 DNA: TGCAGCGTTGCCCTTCGGGTCCACACAGATACGCAGTATTTT

V gene: TRBV6-5
J gene: TRBJ1-5
D gene: .
clone size: few
CDR3 protein: CASSGRDQPQHF
CDR3 DNA: TGTGCCAGCAGCGGGAGAGATCAGCCCCAGCATTTT

V gene: TRBV18
J gene: TRBJ2-3
D gene: TRBD2
clone size: .
CDR3 protein: CASSATGGSTDTQYF
CDR3 DNA: TGTGCCAGCTCAGCAACGGGGGGTAGCACAGATACGCAGTATTTT

V gene: TRBV15
J gene: TRBJ2-2
D gene: .
clone size: .
CDR3 protein: CATSRRGRSNTGELFF
CDR3 DNA: TGTGCCACCAGCAGGAGAGGGCGGTCGAACACCGGGGAGCTGTTTTTT

V gene: TRBV19
J gene: TRBJ2-7
D gene: .
clone size: .
CDR3 protein: CASSIDPADEQYF
CDR3 DNA: TGTGCCAGTAGTATAGACCCAGCGGACGAGCAGTACTTC

V gene: TRBV5-1
J gene: TRBJ2-3
D gene: .
clone size: few
CDR3 protein: CASSLAAGNTDTQYF
CDR3 DNA: TGCGCCAGCAGCTTGGCTGCAGGGAACACAGATACGCAGTATTTT

V gene: TRBV30
J gene: TRBJ2-5
D gene: .
clone size: few
CDR3 protein: CARNSPGGGETQYF
CDR3 DNA: TGTGCCCGGAATTCCCCGGGGGGCGGGGAGACCCAGTACTTC

V gene: TRBV30
J gene: TRBJ1-1
D gene: .
clone size: .
CDR3 protein: CAWSVASQEGAFF
CDR3 DNA: TGTGCCTGGAGTGTGGCCAGCCAGGAGGGAGCTTTCTTT

V gene: TRBV6-6
J gene: TRBJ2-5
D gene: TRBD2
clone size: .
CDR3 protein: CASSYGGGVETQYF
CDR3 DNA: TGTGCCAGCAGTTATGGCGGGGGGGTAGAGACCCAGTACTTC